What follows are 10 T cell receptor beta chains derived from one specimen sequenced in a study of beta chain features in type 1 diabetes. Isolated RNA was reverse transcribed in full, so expressed TCRB transcripts were sequenced. Repertoires were generated with immunoSEQ multiplex PCR, while TCRdb's copy carries only in-frame clones and drops some. The sample lists under 900,000 clones; 17% were seen once. The sequenced sample was naive CD4+ T cells from blood. The receptors here all came from a woman under 30 in good health.

V is TRBV7-2 and J is TRBJ1-5; the D is unclear. The CDR3 totals 13 residues. V dropped 4 bases and J dropped 9 bases, with 13 bases sitting between them. The germline gives CDR1 SGHTA, CDR2 FQGNSA. CDR3 region: CASSSTPSGPQHF. The CDR3 DNA reads TGTGCCAGCAGCTCTACCCCATCCGGGCCCCAGCATTTT.

A remark on this clone: Other nucleotide sequences from this sample produce the same CDR3. The rearrangement joins TRBV18 to TRBJ2-1; 9 bases match TRBD2. Unmatched junction bases numbered 6, after V lost 3 bases and J lost 6 bases. Germline CDR1 KGHSH, CDR2 LQKENI. The CDR3 runs 15 residues. CDR3 sequence: CASSPPGLAVNEQFF. The CDR3 DNA reads as TGTGCCAGCTCACCTCCGGGACTAGCTGTCAATGAGCAGTTCTTC.

The chain uses TRBV9 and TRBJ2-1; 7 bases match TRBD2. From germline, CDR1 is SGDLS and CDR2 YYNGEE. Trimming took 1 base from V and 6 from J; bases not matched to a gene: 10. The CDR3 runs to 16 residues. In DNA form, the CDR3 reads TGTGCCAGCAGCGTATTTGGGGGAGGGCCGGGCAATGAGCAGTTCTTC. It codes for CASSVFGGGPGNEQFF.

J is TRBJ2-3 and V is TRBV5-4; D may correspond to TRBD1 or TRBD2 (5 bases each). The CDR3 covers 15 residues. The V end was cut by 2 bases, the J end by 2 bases, with 12 bases between. CDR1 and CDR2 from the germline V gene are SGHNT and YYREEE (reference sequence). The DNA of the CDR3 is TGTGCCAGCAGCTTTTCGGTGGGGACCACAGATACGCAGTATTTT. This translates into CASSFSVGTTDTQYF.

V gene TRBV28 combines with J gene TRBJ2-7; possible D gene TRBD2, 6 bases. The CDR3 length is 14 residues. The germline V and J ends were trimmed by 2 bases and 4 bases, with 12 bases remaining between them. Germline lookup yields CDR1 MDHEN and CDR2 SYDVKM. The CDR3 DNA follows: TGTGCCAGCAGTTTAGATGGAGGGAGTTACGAGCAGTACTTC. It yields the protein CASSLDGGSYEQYF.

The genes are TRBV6-6 and TRBJ2-2, with 9 bases matching TRBD2. The CDR3 spans 16 residues. In germline, CDR1 is MNHNY, CDR2 SVGAGI (reference sequence). The ends lost 6 bases at V and 1 base at J; junction bases unmatched: 6. In nucleotides, the CDR3 is TGTGCCAGCAGGCTTGGGACTAGCAGGAACACCGGGGAGCTGTTTTTT. Translation: CASRLGTSRNTGELFF.

This clone has only a few counts. The chain has TRBV7-3 and TRBJ2-2; D gene ambiguous. Germline assignment: CDR1 SGHTA and CDR2 FQGTGA. The CDR3 has 13 amino acids. V was trimmed by 10 bases and J by 1 base, leaving 10 bases between them. The CDR3 loop reads CATRPGNTGELFF. CDR3 in DNA: TGTGCCACCAGGCCGGGGAACACCGGGGAGCTGTTTTTT.

This clone was detected only a few times. CDR3: CAISAVAQVGQFF. CDR3 sequence (DNA): TGTGCCATCAGTGCCGTAGCGCAGGTGGGGCAGTTCTTC. The rearrangement uses TRBV10-3 and TRBJ2-1, with D possibly TRBD2 on 5 matching bases. Germline-derived CDR1 and CDR2 are ENHRY and SYGVKD. This CDR3 has 13 residues. V lost 4 bases, J lost 12 bases, and 16 bases lay in between.

The chain recombines TRBV9 with TRBJ2-2; TRBD2 agrees at 7 bases. V dropped 0 bases and J dropped 8; count of bases not matched to a gene: 7. The germline V gene encodes CDR1 SGDLS and CDR2 YYNGEE. The length of the CDR3 is 15 residues. CDR3 in amino acids: CASSVEVTSQGELFF. The CDR3 bases are TGTGCCAGCAGCGTAGAAGTGACTAGCCAAGGGGAGCTGTTTTTT.

Concerning this clone: The same CDR3 is also encoded by other DNA sequences in this sample. The chain links TRBV18 to TRBJ2-6; D gene unclear. Germline CDR1 KGHSH, CDR2 LQKENI. This CDR3 is 15 amino acids long. Trimming left V 1 base short and J 0 bases short, with 4 bases between. The CDR3 nucleotides are TGTGCCAGCTCACCACTCCTCTCTGGGGCCAACGTCCTGACTTTC. Amino acids: CASSPLLSGANVLTF.